Sequencing of this T cell receptor beta chain was carried out in a study of beta chain features in type 1 diabetes. General study results and limits: In all four CD4+ subsets, TCRB CDR3 length was significantly, moderately reduced in type 1 diabetes. Equally in patients and controls, shorter templates might have been favored by PCR.

Investigators reverse transcribed all isolated RNA, so they sequenced expressed TCRB transcripts. The assay was immunoSEQ multiplex PCR, and TCRdb's table has in-frame clones only and misses some. Among 600,000 to 700,000 clones listed, under 15% were seen once. CDR3 length: 12 amino acids. With 4 bases removed from V and 7 bases from J, the gap between germline ends came to 8 bases. Looked up from germline, CDR1 is LGHNA and CDR2 is YSLEER. This clone was seen only a few times. What it binds is unknown. The chain couples TRBV4-3 to TRBJ2-1; D is perhaps TRBD2 (6 bases). This TCR was sampled from a man aged 30 to 45 with type 1 diabetes. The specimen was naive CD4+ T cells from blood. CDR3 nucleotides: TGCGCCAGCAGCCCCAGCGGGAATGAGCAGTTCTTC. Translated, it gives CASSPSGNEQFF.